The subject of this entry is one T cell receptor beta chain. V dropped 5 bases and J dropped 2; count of bases not matched to a gene: 8. Looked up from germline, CDR1 is SGHTA and CDR2 is FQGNSA. The CDR3 runs 15 residues. The data were obtained in a study of T cells in Graves' hyperthyroidism and ophthalmopathy. Study as a whole: Initial diagnosis, before any treatment, was when peripheral blood was collected.

From RNA transcripts, TCR beta CDR3 regions were amplified. Carried out on the TCR CDR3, a first-round RT-PCR used the HTBI primer set. Each CDR3 protein is one row after TCRdb ran MiXCR on the multiplex PCR reads. The sample holds 490,000 or so distinct CDR3 sequences; less than 25% are singletons and the top ten take 45% to 55%. The sample taken for sequencing was blood. The receptor was derived from a woman in her 70s with Graves' ophthalmopathy. This chain links TRBV7-2 with TRBJ1-2; 7 bases align to TRBD1. This chain's CDR3 is CASSPTGTDNYGYTF. CDR3 DNA: TGTGCCAGCAGCCCCACCGGGACAGACAACTATGGCTACACCTTC.